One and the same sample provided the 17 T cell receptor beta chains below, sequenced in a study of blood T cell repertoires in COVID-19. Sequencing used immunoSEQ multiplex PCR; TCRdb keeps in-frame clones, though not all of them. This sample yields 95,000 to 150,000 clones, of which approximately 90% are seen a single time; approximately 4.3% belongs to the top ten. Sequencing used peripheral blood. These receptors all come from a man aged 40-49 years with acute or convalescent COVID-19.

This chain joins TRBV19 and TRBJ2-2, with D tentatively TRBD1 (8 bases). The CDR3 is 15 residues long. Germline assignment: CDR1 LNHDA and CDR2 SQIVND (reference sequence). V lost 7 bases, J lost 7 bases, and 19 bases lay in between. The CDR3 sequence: CASTTGTGGVGELFF. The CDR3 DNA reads TGTGCCAGTACCACGGGAACAGGGGGGGTCGGGGAGCTGTTTTTT.

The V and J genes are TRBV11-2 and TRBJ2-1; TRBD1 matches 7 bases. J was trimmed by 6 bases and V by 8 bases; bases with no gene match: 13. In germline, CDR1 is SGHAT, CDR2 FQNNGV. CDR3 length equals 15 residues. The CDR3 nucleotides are TGTGCCAGCCAAAGAGGGGGCCTGGGAGCCAATGAGCAGTTCTTC. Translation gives CASQRGGLGANEQFF.

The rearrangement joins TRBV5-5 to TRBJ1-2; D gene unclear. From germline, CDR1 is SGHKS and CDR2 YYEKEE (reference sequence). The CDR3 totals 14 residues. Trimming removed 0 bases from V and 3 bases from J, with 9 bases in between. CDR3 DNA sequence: TGTGCCAGCAGCTTGGTTCAGCGAGACTATGGCTACACCTTC. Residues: CASSLVQRDYGYTF.

CDR3 in DNA: TGTGCCAGCAGCTCCCCGGGGGTAGTGAACACTGAAGCTTTCTTT. This encodes CASSSPGVVNTEAFF. V and J are TRBV5-4 and TRBJ1-1; tentative D call: TRBD1 (5 bases). The germline gives CDR1 SGHNT, CDR2 YYREEE (reference sequence). The CDR3 contains 15 residues. V was pared by 3 bases and J by 0 bases, with 12 bases between.

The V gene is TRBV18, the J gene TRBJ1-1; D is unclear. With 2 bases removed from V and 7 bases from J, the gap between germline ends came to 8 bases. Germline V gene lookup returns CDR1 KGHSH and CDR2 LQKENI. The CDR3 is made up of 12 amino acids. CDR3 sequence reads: CASSPDFGEAFF. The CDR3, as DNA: TGTGCCAGCTCACCAGACTTCGGTGAAGCTTTCTTT.

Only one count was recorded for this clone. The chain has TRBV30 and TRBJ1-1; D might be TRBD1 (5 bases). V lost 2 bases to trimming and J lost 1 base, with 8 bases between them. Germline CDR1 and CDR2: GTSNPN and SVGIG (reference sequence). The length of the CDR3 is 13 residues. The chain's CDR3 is CAWSIGQNTEAFF. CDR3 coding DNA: TGTGCCTGGAGTATTGGACAGAACACTGAAGCTTTCTTT.

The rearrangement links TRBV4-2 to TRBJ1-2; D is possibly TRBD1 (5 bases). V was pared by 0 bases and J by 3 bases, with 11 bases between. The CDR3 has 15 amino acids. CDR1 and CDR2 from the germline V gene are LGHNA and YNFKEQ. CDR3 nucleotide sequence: TGTGCCAGCAGCCAAGACAGGGAGGCGTACTATGGCTACACCTTC. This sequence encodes CASSQDREAYYGYTF.

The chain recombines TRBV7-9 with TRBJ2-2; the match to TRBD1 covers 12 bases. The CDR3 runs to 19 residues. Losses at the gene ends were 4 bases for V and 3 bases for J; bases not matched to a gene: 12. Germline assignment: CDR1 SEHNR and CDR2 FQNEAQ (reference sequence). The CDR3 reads CASSSPGTGGWTDTGELFF. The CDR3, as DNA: TGTGCCAGCAGCTCCCCCGGGACAGGGGGCTGGACGGACACCGGGGAGCTGTTTTTT.

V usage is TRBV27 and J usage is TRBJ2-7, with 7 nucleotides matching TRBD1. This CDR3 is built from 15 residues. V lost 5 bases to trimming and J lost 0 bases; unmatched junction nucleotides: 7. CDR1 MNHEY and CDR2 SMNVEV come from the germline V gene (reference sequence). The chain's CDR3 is CASSKRTGPSYEQYF. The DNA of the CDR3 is TGTGCCAGCAGTAAAAGGACAGGCCCCTCCTACGAGCAGTACTTC.

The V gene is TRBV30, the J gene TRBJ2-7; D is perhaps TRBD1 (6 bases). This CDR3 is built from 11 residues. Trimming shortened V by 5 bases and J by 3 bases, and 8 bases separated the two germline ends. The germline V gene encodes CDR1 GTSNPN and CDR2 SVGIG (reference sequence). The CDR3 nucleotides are TGTGCCTGGGCGGACAGCTACGAGCAGTACTTC. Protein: CAWADSYEQYF.

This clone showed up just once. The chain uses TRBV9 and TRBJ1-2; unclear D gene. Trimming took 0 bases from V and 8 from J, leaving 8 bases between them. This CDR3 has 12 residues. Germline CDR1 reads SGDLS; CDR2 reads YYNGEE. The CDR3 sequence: CASSVDSEGYTF. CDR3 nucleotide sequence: TGTGCCAGCAGCGTAGATTCGGAGGGCTACACCTTC.

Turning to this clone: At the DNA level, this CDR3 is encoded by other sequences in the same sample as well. The CDR3 sequence: CASSPQGDQPQHF. The CDR3 bases are TGTGCCAGCAGTCCACAGGGGGATCAGCCCCAGCATTTT. The chain has TRBV2 and TRBJ1-5, with 8 bases identical to TRBD1. The V gene's germline CDR1 is SNHLY and CDR2 FYNNEI. With 5 bases clipped from V and 5 bases from J, the junction kept 2 bases outside the gene matches. This CDR3 is built from 13 residues.

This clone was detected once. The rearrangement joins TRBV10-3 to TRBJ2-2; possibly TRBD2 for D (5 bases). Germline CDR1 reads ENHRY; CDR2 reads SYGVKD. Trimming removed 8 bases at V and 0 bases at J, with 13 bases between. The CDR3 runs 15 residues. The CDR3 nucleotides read TGTGCCATCGAGGCGGGCCTAGCGAACACCGGGGAGCTGTTTTTT. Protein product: CAIEAGLANTGELFF.

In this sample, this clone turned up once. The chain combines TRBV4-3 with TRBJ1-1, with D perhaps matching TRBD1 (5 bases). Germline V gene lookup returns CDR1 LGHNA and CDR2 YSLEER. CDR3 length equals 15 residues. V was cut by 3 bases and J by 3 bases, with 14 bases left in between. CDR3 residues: CASSQAGTGYTEAFF. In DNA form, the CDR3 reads TGCGCCAGCAGCCAGGCAGGAACAGGCTACACTGAAGCTTTCTTT.

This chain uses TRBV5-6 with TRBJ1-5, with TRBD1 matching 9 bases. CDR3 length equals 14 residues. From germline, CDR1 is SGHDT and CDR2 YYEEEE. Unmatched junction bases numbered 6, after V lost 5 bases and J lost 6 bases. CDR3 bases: TGTGCCAGCAGTTCGGACAGGGGAAGTCAGCCCCAGCATTTT. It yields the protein CASSSDRGSQPQHF.

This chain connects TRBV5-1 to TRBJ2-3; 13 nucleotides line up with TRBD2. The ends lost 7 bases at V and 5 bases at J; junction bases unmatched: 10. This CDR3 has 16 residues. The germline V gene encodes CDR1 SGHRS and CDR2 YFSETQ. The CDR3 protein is CASYDLLAGGRDTQYF. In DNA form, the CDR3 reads TGCGCCAGCTACGACCTACTAGCGGGAGGGAGAGATACGCAGTATTTT.

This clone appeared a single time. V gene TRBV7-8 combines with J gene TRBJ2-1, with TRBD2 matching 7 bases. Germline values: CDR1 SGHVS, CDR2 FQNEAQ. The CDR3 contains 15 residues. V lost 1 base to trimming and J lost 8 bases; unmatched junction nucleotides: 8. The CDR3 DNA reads TGTGCCAGCAGCTTAGGACTAGCAGGAGCGGATGAGCAGTTCTTC. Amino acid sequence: CASSLGLAGADEQFF.